This TCR beta chain was observed in a study of identical twins. CDR3 length equals 14 residues. Trimming removed 4 bases from V and 6 bases from J, with 15 bases in between. CDR1 SGHRS and CDR2 YFSETQ come from the germline V gene. In its sample, this clonotype ranks as medium-sized. Its antigen remains unknown. TCRdb itself ran the 5' RACE reads through MiXCR, one entry per CDR3 protein. In the table there are 200,000 to 250,000 distinct CDR3 sequences, 5.5% to 8% of which are singletons. Study-level findings and limits: For cord blood, abundant beta clonotypes had fewer insertions, unlike memory repertoires, which showed none.

The same specimen was also included in a second study, on yellow fever vaccine responses in identical twins.

The sample comprised memory (CD45RO+) T cells sorted from blood. This receptor was taken from a woman aged 18-29 years in good health. The chain joins TRBV5-1 to TRBJ2-3; D gene ambiguous. The CDR3 loop reads CASSRPTGIDTQYF. CDR3 DNA: TGCGCCAGCAGCCGCCCGACTGGGATTGATACGCAGTATTTT.